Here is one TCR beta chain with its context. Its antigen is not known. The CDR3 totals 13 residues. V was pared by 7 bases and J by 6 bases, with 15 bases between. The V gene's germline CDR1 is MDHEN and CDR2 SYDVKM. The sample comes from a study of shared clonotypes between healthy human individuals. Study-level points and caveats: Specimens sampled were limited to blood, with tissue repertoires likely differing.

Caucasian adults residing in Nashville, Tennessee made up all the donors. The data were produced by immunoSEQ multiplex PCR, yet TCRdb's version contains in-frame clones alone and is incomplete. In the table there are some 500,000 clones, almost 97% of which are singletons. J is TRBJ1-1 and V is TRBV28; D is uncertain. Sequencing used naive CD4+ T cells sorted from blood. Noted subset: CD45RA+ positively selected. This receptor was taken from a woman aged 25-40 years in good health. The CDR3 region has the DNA TGTGCCAGCATTCGGACGGAGATATCTGAAGCTTTCTTT. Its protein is CASIRTEISEAFF.